This TCR beta chain is drawn from a study of CXCR3-negative and CXCR3-positive naive CD8 T cells. Study information: Roughly 1.5 +/- 0.3 million TRB reads came from each library, giving around 130 million in total. Regarding the study as a whole: The authors found comparable surface CD5 between naive subsets and inferred TCR strength from TRB CDR3 properties.

In regard to this clonotype: Its target is unknown.

Researchers prepared the TRB cDNA libraries using 5' RACE with UMI labels. TCRdb reprocessed the 5' RACE reads, keeping one entry per CDR3 protein, no DNA. The sample's table shows around 140,000 distinct CDR3 sequences. Sorting was done in triplicate for each CD8+ T cell subset (around 300,000 cells each). Naive CD8+ T cells were CD45RO-CCR7+CD27+CD95-. Germline CDR1 is DFQATT and CDR2 is SNEGSKA (reference sequence). CDR3 length equals 14 residues. Sequencing used naive CXCR3- CD8+ T cells from blood. Stated subset: CD45RO-CCR7+CD27+CD95- naive CD8+ T cells lacking CXCR3 (TNR3-). The receptor's source is a human donor in good health. Some clones in this sample may be carry-over from other donors' samples. This chain uses TRBV20-1 with TRBJ2-5; checking the TCRdb D call of TRBD1 is not possible without DNA. CDR3 protein: CSARDQTGEETQYF.